This is a list of T cell receptor beta chains from one sample in a study of CD8+ T cells in alopecia areata. Profiling relied on immunoSEQ multiplex PCR, and the TCRdb table lists in-frame clones only, not all of them. Here the sample spans under 250,000 clones, around 65% being singletons. The specimen was CD4+ T cells sorted from blood, collected between weeks 43 and 45, from a patient treated with tofacitinib. These receptors were collected from a human donor with alopecia areata. Each CDR3 is given with its conserved first and last residue. A D gene is named only where the DNA matches it firmly. Not every row has a clone size; where given, it reads once, few, many or a size class.

>.|14|TRBV18|TRBJ2-7|TRBD1
TGTGCCAGCTCACCTGACAGGGCCGGGCGCGAGCAGTACTTC
CASSPDRAGREQYF
>.|10|TRBV30|TRBJ1-2|.
TGTGCCTTGAACAGAAATGGCTACACCTTC
CALNRNGYTF
>.|14|TRBV5-1|TRBJ1-2|.
TGCGCCAGCAGCTTGGGAGGCACCGTACATGGCTACACCTTC
CASSLGGTVHGYTF
>.|14|TRBV6-5|TRBJ2-3|.
TGTGCCAGCAGTGAAGACTATTCCACAGATACGCAGTATTTT
CASSEDYSTDTQYF
>.|14|TRBV7-2|TRBJ2-7|TRBD1
TGTGCCAGCACCACCGGGACAGCCTTCTACGAGCAGTACTTC
CASTTGTAFYEQYF
>.|15|TRBV4-3|TRBJ2-7|.
TGCGCCAGCAGCCAAGTTGGAGGGGCCCGCTACGAGCAGTACTTC
CASSQVGGARYEQYF
>.|14|TRBV2|TRBJ2-5|.
TGTGCCAGCAGTGAAGGCCCCAGACAAGAGACCCAGTACTTC
CASSEGPRQETQYF
>few|14|TRBV5-1|TRBJ2-3|TRBD2
TGCGCCAGCCAGACTAGCGGGGGGCCAGATACGCAGTATTTT
CASQTSGGPDTQYF
>few|13|TRBV5-1|TRBJ2-7|.
TGCGCCAGCAGCAGAGGGCAAACCTACGAGCAGTACTTC
CASSRGQTYEQYF
>.|10|TRBV20-1|TRBJ2-5|.
TGCAGTGCTAGGGTGGAGACCCAGTACTTC
CSARVETQYF
>.|15|TRBV5-6|TRBJ1-5|.
TGTGCCAGCAGCTTGTTAGGGTCCGGGAATCAGCCCCAGCATTTT
CASSLLGSGNQPQHF
>few|16|TRBV4-3|TRBJ2-7|.
TGCGCCAGCAGCCAAGATAACCTGGGCGGCTTCTACGAGCAGTACTTC
CASSQDNLGGFYEQYF
>.|13|TRBV30|TRBJ1-5|.
TGTGCCTGGAGTGGGGGGGCCAGTCAGCCCCAGCATTTT
CAWSGGASQPQHF
>few|14|TRBV29-1|TRBJ2-2|TRBD2
TGCAGCGCAGGAGTAGCGGGGACGGGCGGGGAGCTGTTTTTT
CSAGVAGTGGELFF
>.|19|TRBV2|TRBJ1-4|TRBD1
TGTGCCAGCAGCGAAATTCTAACCGGGACAGGGGAGTCTAGTGAAAAACTGTTTTTT
CASSEILTGTGESSEKLFF
>.|15|TRBV30|TRBJ2-3|TRBD2
TGTGCCTGGAGAAGAGCGGGGTTGGGCACAGATACGCAGTATTTT
CAWRRAGLGTDTQYF
>.|17|TRBV18|TRBJ2-3|.
TGTGCCAGCTCACCGGTTACCCGCCAGAGCTTCACAGATACGCAGTATTTT
CASSPVTRQSFTDTQYF
>few|15|TRBV5-1|TRBJ1-1|.
TGCGCCAGCAGCTTGGTGACGGACAGCAACACTGAAGCTTTCTTT
CASSLVTDSNTEAFF
>few|12|TRBV29-1|TRBJ1-4|TRBD1
TGCAGCGTTGGGGACAGGAATGAAAAACTGTTTTTT
CSVGDRNEKLFF
>.|14|TRBV7-2|TRBJ2-1|TRBD1
TGTGCCAGCAGCTTCGGGACAGGACGTAGTGAGCAGTTCTTC
CASSFGTGRSEQFF
>once|14|TRBV18|TRBJ1-2|.
TGTGCCAGCTCACCGGGACAAGCCTTTGATGGCTACACCTTC
CASSPGQAFDGYTF
>.|14|TRBV19|TRBJ1-1|TRBD1
TGTGCCAGTAGCGACAGGGAGATGAACACTGAAGCTTTCTTT
CASSDREMNTEAFF
>.|16|TRBV4-3|TRBJ2-5|.
TGCGCCAGCAGCACCCGGGGCGCACAGGTACAAGAGACCCAGTACTTC
CASSTRGAQVQETQYF
>.|13|TRBV15|TRBJ2-1|.
TGTGCCACCAGCAGAGATTGGGGGGATGAGCAGTTCTTC
CATSRDWGDEQFF
>few|14|TRBV6-5|TRBJ2-3|TRBD1
TGTGCCAGCAGAACAGGGGAAAGCACAGATACGCAGTATTTT
CASRTGESTDTQYF
>.|14|TRBV30|TRBJ1-5|.
TGTGCCTGGACCATCGGGACAAACAATCAGCCCCAGCATTTT
CAWTIGTNNQPQHF
>.|15|TRBV5-1|TRBJ1-6|TRBD1
TGCGCCAGCAGCTCTACAGGGGGTTCGAATTCACCCCTCCACTTT
CASSSTGGSNSPLHF
>.|12|TRBV29-1|TRBJ1-2|.
TGCAGCGTAGCGACAGGCAACTATGGCTACACCTTC
CSVATGNYGYTF
>.|17|TRBV6-1|TRBJ2-1|TRBD2
TGTGCCAGCAGTGATCAAGCGGGGGGATTCTCCTACAATGAGCAGTTCTTC
CASSDQAGGFSYNEQFF
>once|12|TRBV25-1|TRBJ1-2|.
TGTGCCAGCAGAAGGGTGGGGGAATCCTACACCTTC
CASRRVGESYTF
>.|15|TRBV11-2|TRBJ2-1|TRBD2
TGTGCCAGCAGCGGAGGACTAGAAACCAGCAATGAGCAGTTCTTC
CASSGGLETSNEQFF
>.|13|TRBV30|TRBJ1-1|.
TGTGCCTGGAGTGCCACGAGGAACACTGAAGCTTTCTTT
CAWSATRNTEAFF
>.|15|TRBV6-4|TRBJ1-6|TRBD1
TGTGCCAGCAGTGACTCGACAGGGGGAAATTCACCCCTCCACTTT
CASSDSTGGNSPLHF
>.|16|TRBV27|TRBJ1-6|.
TGTGCCAGCAGTTTCGAACCGGGACGGGAAAATTCACCCCTCCACTTT
CASSFEPGRENSPLHF
>.|13|TRBV4-1|TRBJ1-2|.
TGCGCCAGCAGCCAAGCGACAGCGCCCGGCTACACCTTC
CASSQATAPGYTF
>.|13|TRBV2|TRBJ1-2|.
TGTGCCAGCATGGACAGAGATAACTATGGCTACACCTTC
CASMDRDNYGYTF
>.|13|TRBV5-1|TRBJ2-5|.
TGCGCCAGCACCTCCATCGGGCAAGAGACCCAGTACTTC
CASTSIGQETQYF
>.|14|TRBV19|TRBJ1-2|.
TGTGCCACTTCCACCATGGCCCCTAACTATGGCTACACCTTC
CATSTMAPNYGYTF
>.|15|TRBV29-1|TRBJ2-5|TRBD2
TGCAGCGTGAAACCGACTAGCGGGGCACAAGAGACCCAGTACTTC
CSVKPTSGAQETQYF
>few|15|TRBV30|TRBJ2-5|.
TGTGCCTGGAGCGTTAACAGTAGACCCGGGGAGACCCAGTACTTC
CAWSVNSRPGETQYF
>.|15|TRBV7-9|TRBJ2-3|.
TGTGCCAGCAGCTTAGTGGGGCCTGGAACAGATACGCAGTATTTT
CASSLVGPGTDTQYF
>.|14|TRBV29-1|TRBJ2-6|TRBD1
TGCAGCGCCAAAGGGACAGCTGGGGCCAACGTCCTGACTTTC
CSAKGTAGANVLTF
>.|17|TRBV7-2|TRBJ2-1|TRBD2
TGTGCCAGCAGCTTGAATCAAGCGGGGGGCCGACACAATGAGCAGTTCTTC
CASSLNQAGGRHNEQFF
>.|15|TRBV27|TRBJ2-1|TRBD1
TGTGCCAGCAGTTTGGGGACAGGGGGCCGGGATGAGCAGTTCTTC
CASSLGTGGRDEQFF
>.|14|TRBV4-1|TRBJ2-7|.
TGCGCCAGCAGCCCCCACCAGGGCGGGTACGAGCAGTACTTC
CASSPHQGGYEQYF
>.|13|TRBV29-1|TRBJ1-5|TRBD1
TGCAGCGTGGGGACAGGGAGGCGGCAGCCCCAGCATTTT
CSVGTGRRQPQHF
>.|14|TRBV27|TRBJ2-2|.
TGTGCCAGCGGTACCGGGTCCTACCACGGGGAGCTGTTTTTT
CASGTGSYHGELFF
>.|11|TRBV29-1|TRBJ2-4|.
TGCAGCGTTGTTCGGGGAAACATTCAGTACTTC
CSVVRGNIQYF
>once|16|TRBV5-1|TRBJ2-2|TRBD2
TGCGCCAGCAGTCTCCGTACTAGCGGGGACACCGGGGAGCTGTTTTTT
CASSLRTSGDTGELFF
>.|13|TRBV6-5|TRBJ2-1|.
TGTGCCAGCGGGGCCGGGGTATACAATGAGCAGTTCTTC
CASGAGVYNEQFF
>.|13|TRBV2|TRBJ2-5|.
TGTGCCAGCTCTAGCGACCCGTCGGAGACCCAGTACTTC
CASSSDPSETQYF